Listed here are 13 T cell receptor beta chains from one sample, sequenced in a study of PD-1 blockade in classical Hodgkin lymphoma. Assay used: immunoSEQ multiplex PCR; TCRdb lists only in-frame clones, some missing. The sample records over 75,000 clones, about nine tenths being singletons. Time point meaning: cycle 4 day 1 (C4D1), after 6 weeks of nivolumab. After autologous stem cell transplantation all patients relapsed, and prior brentuximab vedotin exposure differed between cohorts. This sample comprised peripheral blood mononuclear cells (PBMCs), obtained before the fourth cycle of nivolumab. Source of these receptors: a human donor with classical Hodgkin lymphoma.

The chain links TRBV7-9 to TRBJ1-4, with D possibly being TRBD1 (5 bases). The CDR3 has 16 residues. The V gene's germline CDR1 is SEHNR and CDR2 FQNEAQ (reference sequence). The V end lost 2 bases, the J end lost 5 bases, and 15 bases lay between the germline ends. CDR3 bases: TGTGCCAGCAGCTTAAGCTTTGCAGGGTCAAATGAAAAACTGTTTTTT. It codes for CASSLSFAGSNEKLFF.

This rearrangement joins TRBV4-3 to TRBJ2-3, with 8 bases identical to TRBD2. The CDR3 loop spans 14 amino acids. CDR1 and CDR2 from the germline V gene are LGHNA and YSLEER. J lost 4 bases, V lost 3 bases, and 3 bases had no gene match. CDR3 sequence: CASSQGLGADTQYF. In DNA form, the CDR3 reads TGCGCCAGCAGCCAGGGACTAGGGGCAGATACGCAGTATTTT.

This chain uses TRBV19 with TRBJ1-5; 7 bases agree with TRBD1. The V segment lost 0 bases and the J segment 0 bases; nucleotides outside the gene matches: 5. Germline V gene lookup returns CDR1 LNHDA and CDR2 SQIVND (reference sequence). This CDR3 spans 17 amino acids. In DNA form, the CDR3 reads TGTGCCAGTAGTATAGAGGCCGGGACAGTTAGCAATCAGCCCCAGCATTTT. Amino acids: CASSIEAGTVSNQPQHF.

The chain uses TRBV4-3 and TRBJ1-3; D call uncertain. Trimming removed 4 bases at V and 1 base at J, with 8 bases between. Germline V CDR1 and CDR2: LGHNA, YSLEER. The CDR3 covers 14 residues. The CDR3 nucleotides are TGCGCCAGCAGCCGAGAGGGATCTGGAAACACCATATATTTT. This translates into CASSREGSGNTIYF.

V and J are TRBV10-2 and TRBJ1-1; a weak D match, TRBD1 (5 bases). The length of the CDR3 is 13 residues. V was clipped by 7 bases and J by 3 bases, with 12 bases between them. CDR1 WSHSY and CDR2 SAAADI come from the germline V gene. CDR3: CASTIRVYTEAFF. The CDR3 DNA sequence: TGCGCCAGCACGATCAGGGTATACACTGAAGCTTTCTTT.

The CDR3 loop reads CASSSGGWTGELFF. In nucleotides, the CDR3 is TGTGCCAGCAGTAGCGGGGGGTGGACCGGGGAGCTGTTTTTT. The chain joins TRBV27 to TRBJ2-2; 9 nucleotides align to TRBD2. V was pared by 5 bases and J by 5 bases, with 3 bases of the junction left unmatched. The CDR3 is 14 residues long. Per the germline V gene, CDR1 is MNHEY and CDR2 is SMNVEV (reference sequence).

The V gene is TRBV12-5, the J gene TRBJ2-7; 10 nucleotides line up with TRBD2. Trimming removed 1 base from V and 0 bases from J; junction bases left unmatched: 6. Looked up from germline, CDR1 is LGHNT and CDR2 is FRNRAP. CDR3 length: 17 residues. The CDR3 here is CASGLGGLASSSYEQYF. CDR3 bases: TGTGCTAGTGGTTTGGGGGGACTAGCGTCGAGCTCCTACGAGCAGTACTTC.

The chain carries TRBV18 and TRBJ2-1, with 7 positions matching TRBD2. Germline V lookup: CDR1 KGHSH, CDR2 LQKENI. This CDR3 has 16 residues. V gave up 3 bases and J gave up 3 bases; unmatched junction bases: 8. In nucleotides, the CDR3 is TGTGCCAGCTCACCCTCCGGGGAGCGGGGCTACAATGAGCAGTTCTTC. Protein: CASSPSGERGYNEQFF. The variable domain in full, completed from reference TRBV18 and TRBJ2-1, reads NAGVMQNPRHLVRRRGQEARLRCSPMKGHSHVYWYRQLPEEGLKFMVYLQKENIIDESGMPKERFSAEFPKEGPSILRIQQVVRGDSAAYFCASSPSGERGYNEQFFGPGTRLTVL.

This clone came up once. This chain joins TRBV6-4 and TRBJ1-2; 8 nucleotides agree with TRBD1. The CDR3 covers 14 residues. V was pared by 6 bases and J by 4 bases, with 7 bases of the junction left unmatched. CDR1 is MRHNA and CDR2 is SNTAGT in the germline V gene. CDR3 protein: CASSPTGEVYGYTF. As DNA, the CDR3 is TGTGCCAGCAGCCCGACAGGGGAAGTCTATGGCTACACCTTC.

The chain uses TRBV5-1 and TRBJ1-2; possible D gene TRBD1, 6 bases. V gave up 4 bases and J gave up 3 bases, with 16 bases separating them. This CDR3 contains 15 residues. CDR1 and CDR2 (germline): SGHRS, YFSETQ. The CDR3 is CASSPTGGRYYGYTF. Here the CDR3 DNA reads TGCGCCAGCAGCCCTACGGGGGGCCGATACTATGGCTACACCTTC.

The chain couples TRBV10-1 to TRBJ2-5, with 10 bases aligning to TRBD2. Germline V CDR1 and CDR2: WNHNN, SYGVQD (reference sequence). CDR3 length equals 16 residues. V lost 7 bases and J lost 6; bases outside the gene matches: 14. CDR3 protein: CASTCPLAGPGKTQYF. CDR3 nucleotides: TGCGCCAGCACCTGCCCACTAGCGGGGCCGGGAAAGACCCAGTACTTC.

This chain connects TRBV30 to TRBJ2-7, with a tentative D call TRBD2 (6 bases). In germline, CDR1 is GTSNPN, CDR2 SVGIG (reference sequence). The length of the CDR3 is 15 residues. V was shortened by 5 bases and J by 0 bases, with 17 bases between the two germline ends. CDR3 loop: CAWRSRIAVSYEQYF. DNA for the CDR3: TGTGCCTGGCGAAGCCGGATAGCGGTCTCCTACGAGCAGTACTTC.

The V and J genes are TRBV27 and TRBJ2-1; weak D call: TRBD2 (5 bases). Germline values: CDR1 MNHEY, CDR2 SMNVEV (reference sequence). This CDR3 spans 12 amino acids. V was pared by 6 bases and J by 2 bases, with 5 bases between. The CDR3 region is CASRLAYNEQFF. CDR3 sequence (DNA): TGTGCCAGCAGACTAGCCTACAATGAGCAGTTCTTC.